This T cell receptor beta chain was retrieved from a study of cytomegalovirus exposure and HLA in healthy donors. PCR used 60 Vbeta primers and 13 Jbeta primers. Original processing methods: Later, an analysis found roughly 80 million unique TCR beta chains, and 8.5 million to 14 million of these were shared. Data came from immunoSEQ multiplex PCR; TCRdb stores just in-frame clones and leaves some out. V and J calls plus clone size are reproduced from that table; the DNA served to infer D and trimming. The sample gives some 200,000 clones, around 80% of which show up once; approximately 0.63% is in the top ten. After removal of 2 bases from V and 0 bases from J, the junction contained 3 bases not matched to a gene. CDR3 size: 15 residues. CDR1 is MDHEN and CDR2 is SYDVKM in the germline V gene. Study-wide points: Presence/absence analyses took donor sequencing depth as roughly uniform. In a later analysis, donors in an Asian-associated ancestry cluster reportedly had fewer N-insertions in productive TCRs than the cohort mean. Later analysis identified several of the most significant clusters that appeared linked to common viral pathogens.

This clone was recorded a few times. The antigen is undetermined. The chain combines TRBV28 with TRBJ2-7, with TRBD1 matching 8 bases. This TCR was sampled from a man aged 18 to 30 in good health and CMV-seronegative. Sequenced input: PBMCs. For the CDR3, the DNA is TGTGCCAGCAGTTTAGGGGACAGGCTCTCCTACGAGCAGTACTTC. It specifies CASSLGDRLSYEQYF.